Reported below is one TCR beta chain. Its antigen remains unknown. These data belong to a study of cytomegalovirus exposure and HLA in healthy donors. Study findings and constraints: At a 0.05 false discovery rate, a later analysis found 15,000 to 20,000 TCR beta sequences to be associated with HLA alleles.

The primer mix had 60 Vbeta and 13 Jbeta primers. The method was immunoSEQ multiplex PCR; TCRdb's version includes in-frame clones alone and lacks a portion of them. The data hold about 89,000 clones, with less than 80% observed a single time. The ends were cut back, 4 bases at V and 7 bases at J, with 22 bases in the middle. Germline CDR1 and CDR2: MDHEN and SYDVKM. The CDR3 extends over 17 amino acids. This TCR came from a man aged 25-40 years in good health and CMV-seronegative. The chain combines TRBV28 with TRBJ2-2, with D perhaps TRBD1 (6 bases). Sequencing used PBMCs. CDR3 DNA: TGTGCCAGCAGTTCAATGGGAGACACAGGGAAGGACGGGGAGCTGTTTTTT. This gives the protein CASSSMGDTGKDGELFF. The variable domain in full, with the rest retrieved from reference TRBV28 and TRBJ2-2, is DVKVTQSSRYLVKRTGEKVFLECVQDMDHENMFWYRQDPGLGLRLIYFSYDVKMKEKGDIPEGYSVSREKKERFSLILESASTNQTSMYLCASSSMGDTGKDGELFFGEGSRLTVL.